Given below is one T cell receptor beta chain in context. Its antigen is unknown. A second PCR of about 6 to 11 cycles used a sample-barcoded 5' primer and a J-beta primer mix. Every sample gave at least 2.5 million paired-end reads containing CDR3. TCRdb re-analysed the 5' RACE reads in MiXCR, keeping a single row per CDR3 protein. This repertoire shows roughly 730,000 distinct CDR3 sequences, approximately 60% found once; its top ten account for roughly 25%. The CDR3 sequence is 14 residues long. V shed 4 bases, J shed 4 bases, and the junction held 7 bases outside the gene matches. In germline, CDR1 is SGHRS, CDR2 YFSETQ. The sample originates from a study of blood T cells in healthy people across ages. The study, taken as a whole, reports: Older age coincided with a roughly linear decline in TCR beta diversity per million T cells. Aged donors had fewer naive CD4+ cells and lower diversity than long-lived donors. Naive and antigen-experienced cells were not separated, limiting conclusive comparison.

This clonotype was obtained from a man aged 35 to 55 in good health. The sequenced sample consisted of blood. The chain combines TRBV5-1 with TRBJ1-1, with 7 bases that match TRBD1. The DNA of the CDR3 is TGCGCCAGCAGCCGAGACAGGGCCTTCACTGAAGCTTTCTTT. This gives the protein CASSRDRAFTEAFF.